These 32 T cell receptor beta chains share one sample of origin, sequenced in a study of OX40 agonist ivuxolimab in advanced cancers. Profiled with immunoSEQ multiplex PCR; TCRdb holds only in-frame clones, not every one. Of 42,000 or so clones in the sample, approximately 90% are singletons; the top ten hold 4.7%. The sample in question was CD4+ or CD8+ T cells sorted from blood, obtained in a trial of the OX40 agonist ivuxolimab. These TCRs come from an adult with an advanced solid tumor such as melanoma, head and neck, liver or kidney cancer.

The rearrangement uses TRBV14 and TRBJ1-1; 7 bases line up with TRBD1. CDR3 length equals 13 residues. Germline V gene sequence: CDR1 SGHDN, CDR2 FVKESK. The V gene end was trimmed by 10 bases and the J gene end by 2 bases; junction bases not matched to a gene: 7. The DNA of the CDR3 is TGTGCCAACCCGGACAGGAGTAACACTGAAGCTTTCTTT. Protein product: CANPDRSNTEAFF.

J is TRBJ1-5 and V is TRBV7-2; 8 nucleotides agree with TRBD1. This CDR3 is 14 amino acids long. Germline values: CDR1 SGHTA, CDR2 FQGNSA. Unmatched junction bases numbered 4, after V lost 5 bases and J lost 4 bases. The CDR3 DNA reads TGTGCCAGCAGCCCAGGGGGCCGTAATCAGCCCCAGCATTTT. It encodes CASSPGGRNQPQHF.

The chain couples TRBV9 to TRBJ2-1; no clear D gene. V lost 4 bases and J 4 bases, leaving 9 bases between the germline ends. The germline CDR1 and CDR2 sequences are SGDLS and YYNGEE. The CDR3 has 13 amino acids. CDR3: CASSLDHYNEQFF. Written as DNA, the CDR3 is TGTGCCAGCAGCCTAGACCATTACAATGAGCAGTTCTTC. Full variable domain (missing parts from reference TRBV9 and TRBJ2-1): DSGVTQTPKHLITATGQRVTLRCSPRSGDLSVYWYQQSLDQGLQFLIQYYNGEERAKGNILERFSAQQFPDLHSELNLSSLELGDSALYFCASSLDHYNEQFFGPGTRLTVL.

The CDR3 coding sequence is TGTGCCAGCAGCAACATCCTTTGGGCAAAAAAGCCGGCAGATACGCAGTATTTT. Translation: CASSNILWAKKPADTQYF. The chain carries TRBV21-1 and TRBJ2-3; the D call of TRBD1 is as the table states it, not checked on the DNA. TRBV21-1 is classified as a pseudogene. The CDR3 consists of 18 residues.

The CDR3 loop is CASSVGGTGPQHF. The CDR3 nucleotides read TGTGCCAGCAGCGTAGGGGGTACTGGGCCCCAGCATTTT. This chain uses TRBV9 with TRBJ1-5; D ambiguous. The CDR3 length is 13 residues. V gave up 0 bases and J gave up 9 bases, with 10 bases separating them. The germline V gene encodes CDR1 SGDLS and CDR2 YYNGEE.

The chain links TRBV10-3 to TRBJ1-4, with D uncertain. CDR1 and CDR2 from the germline V gene are ENHRY and SYGVKD. The germline V and J ends were trimmed by 5 bases and 0 bases, with 7 bases remaining between them. The CDR3 sequence is 14 residues long. CDR3 sequence reads: CAISLAATNEKLFF. The CDR3 bases are TGTGCCATCAGTTTGGCAGCAACTAATGAAAAACTGTTTTTT.

The genes are TRBV29-1 and TRBJ2-1; TRBD2 aligns across 11 bases. Germline V gene data show CDR1 as SQVTM and CDR2 as ANQGSEA. The CDR3 spans 14 residues. V lost 6 bases and J lost 5; bases outside the gene matches: 6. In DNA form, the CDR3 reads TGCAGCGTCATAGCGGGGGGGATCCACAATGAGCAGTTCTTC. Its translation: CSVIAGGIHNEQFF.

The chain uses TRBV25-1 and TRBJ1-6; D perhaps matches TRBD1 (6 bases). This CDR3 region has 14 residues. Between the trimmed V and J ends, which lost 6 bases and 9 bases, there was a span of 15 bases. CDR1 MGHDK and CDR2 SYGVNS come from the germline V gene. The CDR3 sequence is CASREAGDTSPLHF. The CDR3 DNA reads TGTGCCAGCAGGGAGGCAGGGGATACTTCACCCCTCCACTTT.

The rearrangement joins TRBV19 to TRBJ1-2; TRBD1 aligns across 8 bases. In germline, CDR1 is LNHDA, CDR2 SQIVND (reference sequence). The CDR3 has 13 amino acids. The CDR3 spells CVTRQGTDYGYTF. DNA for the CDR3: TGTGTCACGCGACAGGGGACGGACTATGGCTACACCTTC.

The chain is built from TRBV18 and TRBJ2-1; TRBD2 aligns across 12 bases. Trimming cost V 3 bases and J 4 bases; bases outside gene matches: 4. The CDR3 has 16 amino acids. The V gene's germline CDR1 is KGHSH and CDR2 LQKENI. This chain's CDR3 is CASSPRLAGDYNEQFF. For the CDR3, the DNA is TGTGCCAGCTCACCCCGACTAGCGGGAGATTACAATGAGCAGTTCTTC.

The rearrangement uses TRBV4-1 and TRBJ1-5, with D maybe TRBD1 (5 bases). V lost 4 bases and J lost 3, with 13 bases in between. The CDR3 extends over 15 amino acids. The germline gives CDR1 MGHRA, CDR2 YSYEKL. The CDR3 loop reads CASSLPGGDNQPQHF. CDR3 DNA: TGCGCCAGCAGCCTACCCGGAGGGGACAATCAGCCCCAGCATTTT.

The chain employs TRBV11-1 and TRBJ2-5, with D hard to call. V was cut by 5 bases and J by 4 bases, with 14 bases left in between. The germline gives CDR1 SGHAT, CDR2 FQDESV (reference sequence). This CDR3 comprises 14 residues. This chain's CDR3 is CASSPLGEGETQYF. The DNA of the CDR3 is TGTGCCAGCAGCCCTCTTGGGGAAGGAGAGACCCAGTACTTC.

The chain joins TRBV18 to TRBJ2-7; 8 bases are a match to TRBD2. This CDR3 contains 17 residues. V dropped 6 bases and J dropped 5; count of bases not matched to a gene: 18. CDR1 is KGHSH and CDR2 is LQKENI in the germline V gene. The CDR3 region has the DNA TGTGCCAGCTCTTCCGGGGGGATTAGCGGGATCATCCACGAGCAGTACTTC. It is translated as CASSSGGISGIIHEQYF.

This clone occurred a few times. The chain recombines TRBV7-9 with TRBJ2-5, with 11 bases matching TRBD2. Per germline, CDR1 SEHNR and CDR2 FQNEAQ (reference sequence). V trimming: 1 base; J trimming: 2 bases; junction bases outside the gene matches: 6. The CDR3 consists of 17 residues. The CDR3 region has the DNA TGTGCCAGCAGCTTAGGTCTAGCGGGAGGAGTACAAGAGACCCAGTACTTC. Its protein is CASSLGLAGGVQETQYF.

The V and J genes are TRBV19 and TRBJ2-3; D remains ambiguous. This CDR3 is built from 13 residues. V shed 6 bases and J shed 6 bases, with 13 bases lying between them. CDR1 and CDR2 from the germline V gene are LNHDA and SQIVND (reference sequence). The CDR3 here is CASRRQELDTQYF. CDR3 coding DNA: TGTGCCAGTAGGAGGCAGGAACTGGATACGCAGTATTTT.

This rearrangement joins TRBV20-1 to TRBJ2-5; the D gene is possibly TRBD1 (6 bases). The J call may be wrong; the DNA end is better matched by TRBJ2-7. The CDR3 loop spans 11 amino acids. The germline CDR1 and CDR2 sequences are DFQATT and SNEGSKA (reference sequence). CDR3 in amino acids: CSAWQGYEQYF. The CDR3 nucleotides are TGCAGTGCTTGGCAGGGGTACGAGCAGTACTTC.

The V and J genes are TRBV20-1 and TRBJ2-7; D gene uncertain. The V gene lost 6 bases and the J gene lost 3 bases, with 6 bases spanning the gap. Germline V gives CDR1 DFQATT, CDR2 SNEGSKA (reference sequence). The length of the CDR3 is 10 residues. In DNA, the CDR3 is TGCAGTGCCGGTAGCTACGAGCAGTACTTC. Translating it yields CSAGSYEQYF.

This chain connects TRBV19 to TRBJ1-1; TRBD1 agrees at 8 bases. The CDR3 has 13 amino acids. V shed 5 bases and J 3 bases; nucleotides not matched to a gene: 2. CDR1 and CDR2 (germline): LNHDA, SQIVND (reference sequence). As DNA, the CDR3 is TGTGCCAGTAGTCAGACAGGGGACACTGAAGCTTTCTTT. As protein: CASSQTGDTEAFF.

The V call is TRBV10-3, the J call TRBJ1-2; TRBD1 might be the D (5 bases). V shed 4 bases and J shed 0 bases, with 15 bases lying between them. Germline V CDR1 and CDR2: ENHRY, SYGVKD. CDR3 size: 16 residues. The CDR3 sequence: CAISAGGAGSNYGYTF. The CDR3 nucleotides read TGTGCCATCAGTGCGGGAGGGGCCGGTTCTAACTATGGCTACACCTTC.

The chain uses TRBV29-1 and TRBJ2-3, with D tentatively TRBD1 or TRBD2 (5 bases each). Trimming stripped 4 bases from V and 0 bases from J, with 11 bases between. The CDR3 runs to 14 residues. Germline V gives CDR1 SQVTM, CDR2 ANQGSEA. CDR3 nucleotides: TGCAGCGTTGTAGGGGAGTTTAGCACAGATACGCAGTATTTT. This translates into CSVVGEFSTDTQYF.

The rearrangement joins TRBV11-2 to TRBJ1-3; TRBD1 might be the D (6 bases). Germline values: CDR1 SGHAT, CDR2 FQNNGV. The CDR3 runs 16 residues. Between the trimmed V and J ends, which lost 2 bases and 4 bases, there was a span of 15 bases. CDR3 in DNA: TGTGCCAGCAGCTTAAATCTGGGGGCTGGGGGAAACACCATATATTTT. The encoded protein is CASSLNLGAGGNTIYF.

This clone turned up a few times. This rearrangement joins TRBV29-1 to TRBJ2-3, with D possibly matching TRBD2 (5 bases). Per the germline V gene, CDR1 is SQVTM and CDR2 is ANQGSEA. The CDR3 length is 11 residues. V lost 4 bases and J lost 3, with 5 bases in between. CDR3 DNA sequence: TGCAGCGTTGTAGCGACAGATACGCAGTATTTT. Protein product: CSVVATDTQYF.

The genes are TRBV7-8 and TRBJ1-4; 7 bases are a match to TRBD1. V was pared by 5 bases and J by 5 bases, with 11 bases of the junction left unmatched. The CDR3 consists of 16 residues. CDR1 and CDR2 (germline): SGHVS, FQNEAQ. The DNA of the CDR3 is TGTGCCAGCAGCCCCACCAGGACAGGAGGGAATGAAAAACTGTTTTTT. Amino acid sequence: CASSPTRTGGNEKLFF.

V usage is TRBV6-5 and J usage is TRBJ1-1; TRBD1 matches 7 bases. Losses at the gene ends were 6 bases for V and 0 bases for J; bases not matched to a gene: 1. The CDR3 totals 13 residues. Germline loops: CDR1 MNHEY, CDR2 SVGAGI. The DNA for the CDR3 is TGTGCCAGCAGAACAGGGGTGAACACTGAAGCTTTCTTT. Its protein is CASRTGVNTEAFF.

The rearrangement uses TRBV10-3 and TRBJ2-2, with D maybe TRBD2 (5 bases). This CDR3 region has 14 residues. Germline CDR1 is ENHRY and CDR2 is SYGVKD. The ends were cut back, 4 bases at V and 8 bases at J, with 14 bases in the middle. CDR3 region: CAISAGLGTGELFF. The CDR3 DNA reads as TGTGCCATCAGTGCTGGACTGGGTACGGGGGAGCTGTTTTTT.

This chain joins TRBV5-1 and TRBJ2-1, with TRBD2 matching 12 bases. The V gene's germline CDR1 is SGHRS and CDR2 YFSETQ. The CDR3 has 15 amino acids. V lost 4 bases, J lost 8 bases, and 7 bases stayed unmatched. The CDR3 spells CASSALAGGPDEQFF. CDR3 coding DNA: TGCGCCAGCAGCGCGCTAGCGGGAGGGCCGGATGAGCAGTTCTTC.

The V and J genes are TRBV6-5 and TRBJ1-5; D is unresolved. Germline CDR1 MNHEY, CDR2 SVGAGI. Trimming removed 8 bases from V and 5 bases from J, with 19 bases in between. This CDR3 comprises 15 residues. The CDR3 protein is CASALDAGFYQPQHF. The CDR3 nucleotides read TGTGCCAGCGCGTTAGACGCGGGGTTTTATCAGCCCCAGCATTTT.

The rearrangement joins TRBV5-4 to TRBJ2-7; D gene ambiguous. Germline CDR1 and CDR2: SGHNT and YYREEE (reference sequence). The length of the CDR3 is 13 residues. V was cut by 0 bases and J by 3 bases, with 7 bases left in between. The CDR3 sequence is CASSLDVRYEQYF. DNA of the CDR3: TGTGCCAGCAGCTTGGACGTCCGCTACGAGCAGTACTTC.

This clone was detected a few times. The V gene is TRBV7-2, the J gene TRBJ2-2, with 8 positions matching TRBD1. Germline V gives CDR1 SGHTA, CDR2 FQGNSA. This CDR3 is built from 15 residues. V lost 5 bases to trimming and J lost 7 bases; unmatched junction nucleotides: 9. CDR3 bases: TGTGCCAGCAGCCCCCCTACAGGGGGTGGCGGGGAGCTGTTTTTT. Translating gives CASSPPTGGGGELFF.

This clone turned up a few times. The chain recombines TRBV27 with TRBJ2-2; possibly TRBD2 for D (6 bases). Germline V gene sequence: CDR1 MNHEY, CDR2 SMNVEV (reference sequence). The CDR3 length is 16 residues. Trimming removed 2 bases at V and 0 bases at J, with 10 bases between. CDR3 sequence: CASSLRRGPNTGELFF. CDR3 nucleotides: TGTGCCAGCAGTTTAAGGAGGGGACCGAACACCGGGGAGCTGTTTTTT.

This chain uses TRBV5-6 with TRBJ1-1; D is unresolved. Between the trimmed V and J ends, which lost 0 bases and 1 base, there was a span of 7 bases. CDR1 is SGHDT and CDR2 is YYEEEE in the germline V gene. CDR3 length: 14 amino acids. In nucleotides, the CDR3 is TGTGCCAGCAGCTTGGTTCAGCAGAACACTGAAGCTTTCTTT. Its translation is CASSLVQQNTEAFF. The full variable domain, its missing parts supplied by reference TRBV5-6 and TRBJ1-1, is DAGVTQSPTHLIKTRGQQVTLRCSPKSGHDTVSWYQQALGQGPQFIFQYYEEEERQRGNFPDRFSGHQFPNYSSELNVNALLLGDSALYLCASSLVQQNTEAFFGQGTRLTVV.

This chain joins TRBV4-1 and TRBJ1-2; D gene unclear. The germline CDR1 and CDR2 sequences are MGHRA and YSYEKL. The CDR3 extends over 16 amino acids. Trimming left V 2 bases short and J 2 bases short, with 15 bases between. CDR3 nucleotide sequence: TGCGCCAGCAGCCAATACACGAGTGGGGTCAACTATGGCTACACCTTC. Its translation is CASSQYTSGVNYGYTF.